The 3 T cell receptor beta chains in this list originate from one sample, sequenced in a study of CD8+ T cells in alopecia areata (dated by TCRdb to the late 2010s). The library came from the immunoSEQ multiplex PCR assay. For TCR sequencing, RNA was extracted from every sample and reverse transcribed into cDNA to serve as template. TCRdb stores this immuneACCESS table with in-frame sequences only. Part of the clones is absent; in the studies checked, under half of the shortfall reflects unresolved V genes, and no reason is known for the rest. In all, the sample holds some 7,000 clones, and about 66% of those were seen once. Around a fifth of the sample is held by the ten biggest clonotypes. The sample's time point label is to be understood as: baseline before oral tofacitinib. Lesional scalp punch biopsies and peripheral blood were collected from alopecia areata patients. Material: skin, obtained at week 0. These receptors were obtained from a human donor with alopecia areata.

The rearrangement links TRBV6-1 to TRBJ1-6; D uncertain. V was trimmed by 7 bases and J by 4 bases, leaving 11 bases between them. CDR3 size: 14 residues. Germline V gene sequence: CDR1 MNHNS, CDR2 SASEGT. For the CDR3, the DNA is TGTGCCAGCACCGACGGGAGATATAATTCACCCCTCCACTTT. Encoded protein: CASTDGRYNSPLHF.

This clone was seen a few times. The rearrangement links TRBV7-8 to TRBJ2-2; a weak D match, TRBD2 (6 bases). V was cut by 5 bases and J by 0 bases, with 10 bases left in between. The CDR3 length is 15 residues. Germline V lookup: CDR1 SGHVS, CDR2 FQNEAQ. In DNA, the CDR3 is TGTGCCAGCAGCGCCACTAGCCCGAACACCGGGGAGCTGTTTTTT. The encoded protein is CASSATSPNTGELFF.

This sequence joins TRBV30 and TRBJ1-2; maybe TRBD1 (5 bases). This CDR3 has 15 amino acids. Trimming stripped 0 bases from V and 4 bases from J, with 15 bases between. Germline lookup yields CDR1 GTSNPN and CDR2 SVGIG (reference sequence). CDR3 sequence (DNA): TGTGCCTGGAGTGTTGGGACGACTTTGGGCTATGGCTACACCTTC. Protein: CAWSVGTTLGYGYTF. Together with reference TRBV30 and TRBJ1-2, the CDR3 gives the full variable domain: SQTIHQWPATLVQPVGSPLSLECTVEGTSNPNLYWYRQAAGRGLQLLFYSVGIGQISSEVPQNLSASRPQDRQFILSSKKLLLSDSGFYLCAWSVGTTLGYGYTFGSGTRLTVV.